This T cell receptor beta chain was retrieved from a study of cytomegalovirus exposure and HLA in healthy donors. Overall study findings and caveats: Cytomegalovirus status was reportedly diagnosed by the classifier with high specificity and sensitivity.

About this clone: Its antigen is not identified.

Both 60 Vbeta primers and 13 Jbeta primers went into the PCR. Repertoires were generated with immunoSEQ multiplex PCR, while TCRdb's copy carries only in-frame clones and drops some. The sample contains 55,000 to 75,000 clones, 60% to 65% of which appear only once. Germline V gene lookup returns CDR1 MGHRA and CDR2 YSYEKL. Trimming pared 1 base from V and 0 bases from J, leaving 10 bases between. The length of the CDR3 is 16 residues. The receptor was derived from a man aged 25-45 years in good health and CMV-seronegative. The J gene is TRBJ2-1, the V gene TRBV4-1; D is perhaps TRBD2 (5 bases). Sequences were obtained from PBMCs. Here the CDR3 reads CASSQGARGSYNEQFF. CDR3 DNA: TGCGCCAGCAGCCAAGGCGCTCGGGGCTCCTACAATGAGCAGTTCTTC.